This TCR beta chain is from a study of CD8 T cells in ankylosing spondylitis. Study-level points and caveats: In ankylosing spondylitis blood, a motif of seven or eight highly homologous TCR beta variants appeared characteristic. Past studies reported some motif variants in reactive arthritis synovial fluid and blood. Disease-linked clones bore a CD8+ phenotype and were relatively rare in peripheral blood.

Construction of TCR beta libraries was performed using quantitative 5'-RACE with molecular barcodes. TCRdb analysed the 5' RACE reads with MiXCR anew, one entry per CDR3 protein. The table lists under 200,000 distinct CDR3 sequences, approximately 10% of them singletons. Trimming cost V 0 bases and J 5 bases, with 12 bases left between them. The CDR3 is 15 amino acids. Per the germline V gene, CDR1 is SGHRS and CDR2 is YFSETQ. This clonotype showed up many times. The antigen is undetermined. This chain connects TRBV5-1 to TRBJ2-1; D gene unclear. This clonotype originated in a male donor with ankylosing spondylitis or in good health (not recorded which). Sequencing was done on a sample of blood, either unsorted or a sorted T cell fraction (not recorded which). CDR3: CASSLDLGGHNEQFF. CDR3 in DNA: TGCGCCAGCAGCTTGGATCTGGGCGGTCACAATGAGCAGTTCTTC.